The 25 T cell receptor beta chains below were found in one sample sequenced in a study of radiotherapy plus CTLA-4 blockade in lung cancer. This table comes from immunoSEQ multiplex PCR, and its TCRdb copy is limited to in-frame clones, with some not included. The sample lists tens of thousands of clones, around four fifths seen once, with about 6.7% in the top ten. The sample was peripheral blood, taken from a patient treated with radiotherapy plus ipilimumab. All receptors come from a human donor with non-small cell lung cancer who had a complete response to radiotherapy plus ipilimumab.

This clone was found a few times. The chain uses TRBV6-5 and TRBJ2-7; tentative D call: TRBD2 (5 bases). Germline V CDR1 and CDR2: MNHEY, SVGAGI. Trimming left V 5 bases short and J 0 bases short, with 14 bases between. The CDR3 extends over 15 amino acids. This chain's CDR3 is CASSPDFLSSYEQYF. The CDR3 nucleotides read TGTGCCAGCAGTCCGGACTTTCTAAGCTCCTACGAGCAGTACTTC.

The rearrangement uses TRBV7-2 and TRBJ1-5; D gene ambiguous. The CDR3 consists of 15 residues. V was pared by 1 base and J by 0 bases, with 7 bases between. The germline gives CDR1 SGHTA, CDR2 FQGNSA. For the CDR3, the DNA is TGTGCCAGCAGCTTAGGCTGGGGTAGCAATCAGCCCCAGCATTTT. It is translated as CASSLGWGSNQPQHF.

This clone was seen only once. The chain has TRBV11-3 and TRBJ2-7; 7 bases fit TRBD2. V lost 3 bases and J lost 5; bases outside the gene matches: 4. The CDR3 is 13 amino acids. Germline V gives CDR1 SGHNT, CDR2 YENEEA. The CDR3 DNA sequence: TGTGCCAGCAGCTTTGGGCTAGCGGACGAGCAGTACGTC. This codes for CASSFGLADEQYV.

This clone was seen at least ten times. The chain has TRBV4-3 and TRBJ2-7, with no clear D. This CDR3 has 14 residues. Deletions cut 0 bases from V and 3 bases from J, with 9 bases between. Germline V gene lookup returns CDR1 LGHNA and CDR2 YSLEER. CDR3: CASSQDGVYYEQYF. CDR3 nucleotides: TGCGCCAGCAGCCAAGATGGGGTGTACTACGAGCAGTACTTC.

The chain employs TRBV5-1 and TRBJ2-1, with a weak D call TRBD2 (5 bases). The germline V and J ends were trimmed by 3 bases and 4 bases, with 17 bases remaining between them. The CDR3 has 16 residues. CDR1 is SGHRS and CDR2 is YFSETQ in the germline V gene. CDR3: CASSSGPRGGYNEQFF. The CDR3, as DNA: TGCGCCAGCAGCTCGGGCCCACGGGGTGGATACAATGAGCAGTTCTTC. Combining the CDR3 with reference TRBV5-1 and TRBJ2-1 gives the whole variable domain KAGVTQTPRYLIKTRGQQVTLSCSPISGHRSVSWYQQTPGQGLQFLFEYFSETQRNKGNFPGRFSGRQFSNSRSEMNVSTLELGDSALYLCASSSGPRGGYNEQFFGPGTRLTVL.

The chain couples TRBV11-2 to TRBJ2-7, with D possibly matching TRBD2 (6 bases). Trimming took off 0 bases at V and 6 bases at J, with 12 bases between the two ends. The germline CDR1 and CDR2 sequences are SGHAT and FQNNGV. CDR3 length: 14 residues. CDR3 sequence: CASSLDLGGTEQYV. The CDR3 nucleotides are TGTGCCAGCAGCTTAGATCTTGGAGGGACCGAGCAGTACGTC.

The chain carries TRBV9 and TRBJ2-1; perhaps TRBD1 as D (6 bases). The germline V gene encodes CDR1 SGDLS and CDR2 YYNGEE. V lost 0 bases, J lost 4 bases, and 17 bases lay in between. The CDR3 extends over 17 amino acids. The CDR3: CASSVEAPDRRYNEQFF. CDR3 nucleotides: TGTGCCAGCAGCGTAGAGGCCCCTGACAGGCGATACAATGAGCAGTTCTTC.

This chain joins TRBV5-1 and TRBJ2-1; a possible D gene is TRBD2 (6 bases). Germline assignment: CDR1 SGHRS and CDR2 YFSETQ. The CDR3 loop spans 15 amino acids. V was pared by 3 bases and J by 1 base, with 11 bases between. CDR3 protein: CASSSAGSSYNEQFF. DNA for the CDR3: TGCGCCAGCAGCTCAGCGGGCTCTTCCTACAATGAGCAGTTCTTC.

The chain combines TRBV25-1 with TRBJ1-1; D not resolved. The germline V and J ends were trimmed by 0 bases and 1 base, with 6 bases remaining between them. Germline V gene data show CDR1 as MGHDK and CDR2 as SYGVNS. CDR3 size: 14 residues. The CDR3 DNA sequence: TGTGCCAGCAGTGAATATGCGGGGAACACTGAAGCTTTCTTT. This codes for CASSEYAGNTEAFF.

The J gene is TRBJ1-1, the V gene TRBV10-3, with 8 bases aligning to TRBD1. The trim removed 5 bases at V and 3 bases at J, leaving 2 bases unmatched. This CDR3 contains 13 residues. Germline V gene data show CDR1 as ENHRY and CDR2 as SYGVKD. CDR3 residues: CAISPGQDTEAFF. The DNA for the CDR3 is TGTGCCATCAGTCCGGGACAGGACACTGAAGCTTTCTTT.

J is TRBJ1-4 and V is TRBV11-3; 10 nucleotides match TRBD1. The V segment lost 5 bases and the J segment 6 bases; nucleotides outside the gene matches: 3. The CDR3 totals 14 residues. Germline lookup yields CDR1 SGHNT and CDR2 YENEEA. CDR3 nucleotide sequence: TGTGCCAGCAGCAGCGGGACAGGGGATGAAAAACTGTTTTTT. It yields the protein CASSSGTGDEKLFF.

The chain combines TRBV19 with TRBJ2-2, with a tentative D call TRBD1 (6 bases). This CDR3 contains 14 residues. Trimming took 10 bases from V and 5 from J, leaving 17 bases between them. Looked up from germline, CDR1 is LNHDA and CDR2 is SQIVND (reference sequence). The chain's CDR3 is CATTNRVRTGELFF. The CDR3 DNA reads as TGTGCCACTACAAACAGGGTTCGAACCGGGGAGCTGTTTTTT.

The V gene is TRBV7-2, the J gene TRBJ1-5; TRBD1 might be the D (6 bases). V gave up 6 bases and J gave up 1 base, with 19 bases separating them. This CDR3 contains 17 residues. CDR1 and CDR2 (germline): SGHTA, FQGNSA. CDR3 sequence: CASSPPAGTISNQPQHF. The CDR3 nucleotides are TGTGCCAGCAGTCCTCCCGCCGGGACAATAAGCAATCAGCCCCAGCATTTT.

As regards this clone: The same CDR3 also results from other DNA sequences found in this sample. This rearrangement joins TRBV6-5 to TRBJ1-5; D is possibly TRBD1 (6 bases). Germline CDR1 MNHEY, CDR2 SVGAGI. The CDR3 is 14 amino acids. The V end was cut by 4 bases, the J end by 0 bases, with 7 bases between. CDR3 sequence reads: CASSLQGSNQPQHF. Here the CDR3 DNA reads TGTGCCAGCAGTTTACAGGGTAGCAATCAGCCCCAGCATTTT.

This rearrangement joins TRBV30 to TRBJ1-2; 10 positions match TRBD1. Germline CDR1 reads GTSNPN; CDR2 reads SVGIG (reference sequence). V dropped 4 bases and J dropped 0; count of bases not matched to a gene: 5. There are 15 residues in the CDR3. The CDR3 sequence: CAWKGQGVTNYGYTF. In DNA, the CDR3 is TGTGCCTGGAAAGGACAGGGGGTAACTAACTATGGCTACACCTTC.

As regards this clone: This sample also contains other DNA sequences that code for the same CDR3. The J gene is TRBJ1-1, the V gene TRBV7-9, with D possibly TRBD1 on 6 matching bases. Germline-derived CDR1 and CDR2 are SEHNR and FQNEAQ (reference sequence). Trimming cost V 1 base and J 4 bases, with 7 bases left between them. The CDR3 is 13 amino acids. In DNA form, the CDR3 reads TGTGCCAGCAGCTTAGAAGGGGGCACTGAAGCTTTCTTT. Its translation: CASSLEGGTEAFF.

The J gene is TRBJ2-1, the V gene TRBV9, with D perhaps matching TRBD1 (6 bases). CDR1 is SGDLS and CDR2 is YYNGEE in the germline V gene. This CDR3 is 15 amino acids long. Trimming shortened V by 2 bases and J by 7 bases, and 16 bases separated the two germline ends. The DNA for the CDR3 is TGTGCCAGCAGCGTTTCAGGGGCCGTTCGAAATGAGCAGTTCTTC. This codes for CASSVSGAVRNEQFF.

This chain links TRBV9 with TRBJ1-6; D remains unclear. Trimming shortened V by 3 bases and J by 9 bases, and 7 bases separated the two germline ends. Germline V gene data show CDR1 as SGDLS and CDR2 as YYNGEE. The CDR3 length is 12 residues. In nucleotides, the CDR3 is TGTGCCAGCAGCGCAGAGGGTTCACCCCTCCACTTT. This sequence encodes CASSAEGSPLHF.

The chain carries TRBV7-9 and TRBJ2-1; the D is unclear. V gave up 3 bases and J gave up 9 bases, with 3 bases separating them. Germline V gene sequence: CDR1 SEHNR, CDR2 FQNEAQ (reference sequence). This CDR3 has 10 residues. CDR3 loop: CASSFSEQFF. CDR3 DNA: TGTGCCAGCAGCTTCTCTGAGCAGTTCTTC.

The J gene is TRBJ1-1, the V gene TRBV5-1; unclear D gene. CDR1 and CDR2 (germline): SGHRS, YFSETQ. Deletions cut 0 bases from V and 0 bases from J, with 12 bases between. This CDR3 is built from 16 residues. DNA for the CDR3: TGCGCCAGCAGCTTGGGGTATTCCACAATGAACACTGAAGCTTTCTTT. Protein product: CASSLGYSTMNTEAFF.

V gene TRBV6-5 combines with J gene TRBJ1-4; D might be TRBD1 (5 bases). The V gene's germline CDR1 is MNHEY and CDR2 SVGAGI. This CDR3 is built from 16 residues. Trimming left V 2 bases short and J 7 bases short, with 17 bases between. CDR3 residues: CASSYLRGEHGEKLFF. The DNA for the CDR3 is TGTGCCAGCAGTTACCTCCGGGGGGAGCACGGTGAAAAACTGTTTTTT.

The chain employs TRBV19 and TRBJ2-3, with D unclear. V lost 6 bases and J lost 3, with 16 bases in between. The CDR3 consists of 15 residues. The germline CDR1 and CDR2 sequences are LNHDA and SQIVND (reference sequence). The CDR3 spells CASSHRVVNTDTQYF. The CDR3 DNA sequence: TGTGCCAGTAGCCACCGGGTAGTAAATACAGATACGCAGTATTTT.

V and J are TRBV18 and TRBJ1-1; perhaps TRBD1 as D (6 bases). The length of the CDR3 is 13 residues. Trimming cost V 4 bases and J 9 bases, with 15 bases left between them. Germline-derived CDR1 and CDR2 are KGHSH and LQKENI. In DNA, the CDR3 is TGTGCCAGCTCACAGGACCCTTGGGGGCAAGCTTTCTTT. Translated: CASSQDPWGQAFF.

This chain connects TRBV28 to TRBJ1-1; D is possibly TRBD1 (5 bases). V was trimmed by 4 bases and J by 0 bases, leaving 9 bases between them. Germline V CDR1 and CDR2: MDHEN, SYDVKM. The CDR3 length is 14 residues. Here the CDR3 reads CASSSGTVNTEAFF. The CDR3, as DNA: TGTGCCAGCAGTTCCGGGACGGTGAACACTGAAGCTTTCTTT.

The chain is built from TRBV7-2 and TRBJ1-5; the D is unclear. Germline values: CDR1 SGHTA, CDR2 FQGNSA. CDR3 size: 15 residues. V shed 1 base and J shed 4 bases, with 11 bases lying between them. The CDR3, as DNA: TGTGCCAGCAGCTTAGTTAGGCAGCCGAATCAGCCCCAGCATTTT. It yields the protein CASSLVRQPNQPQHF.